The 14 T cell receptor beta chains below were found in one sample sequenced in a study of Ad26.COV2.S vaccination and SARS-CoV-2 variants. TCRdb's table, derived via immunoSEQ multiplex PCR, lists solely in-frame clones and lacks some. The sample consists of roughly 380,000 clones, approximately 87% of them appearing once. Indicated treatment: approximately 18 received Ad26.COV2.S at low or high dose, single or two shots; about 5 received placebo; per-sample allocation not given. The study sampled participants on day 63 after the first vaccine or placebo injection. The sequences come from peripheral blood, collected in a trial of Ad26.COV2.S vaccine versus placebo. The source of these receptors is a person aged 18-65 years who received the Ad26.COV2.S COVID-19 vaccine or a placebo.

This clone was counted once. The chain has TRBV4-3 and TRBJ1-6; no reliable D call. The CDR3 length is 14 residues. V lost 0 bases, J lost 6 bases, and 6 bases lay in between. The germline V gene encodes CDR1 LGHNA and CDR2 YSLEER. In nucleotides, the CDR3 is TGCGCCAGCAGCCAAGAGCCGGCTAATTCACCCCTCCACTTT. It yields the protein CASSQEPANSPLHF.

This clone was counted a few times. This rearrangement joins TRBV5-5 to TRBJ1-1; 7 nucleotides line up with TRBD1. There are 13 residues in the CDR3. Germline CDR1 and CDR2: SGHKS and YYEKEE (reference sequence). V lost 2 bases, J lost 4 bases, and 2 bases stayed unmatched. CDR3 amino acids: CASSFSGGTEAFF. The CDR3 region has the DNA TGTGCCAGCAGCTTCTCAGGGGGCACTGAAGCTTTCTTT.

This chain joins TRBV4-3 and TRBJ2-1, with D maybe TRBD1 (6 bases). Germline V gives CDR1 LGHNA, CDR2 YSLEER. This CDR3 is 15 amino acids long. V shed 0 bases and J shed 6 bases, with 12 bases lying between them. The CDR3 region has the DNA TGCGCCAGCAGCCAAGATATAGTAGGGGGCAATGAGCAGTTCTTC. This encodes CASSQDIVGGNEQFF.

V is TRBV6-2 or TRBV6-3 and J is TRBJ2-2, with 10 bases aligning to TRBD2. This CDR3 region has 17 residues. V lost 1 base, J lost 0 bases, and 2 bases stayed unmatched. The V gene's germline CDR1 is MNHEY and CDR2 SVGEGT. The CDR3 sequence: CASSYLGTSANTGELFF. The CDR3 DNA is TGTGCCAGCAGTTACTTAGGGACTAGCGCGAACACCGGGGAGCTGTTTTTT.

The genes are TRBV4-3 and TRBJ1-6, with D perhaps TRBD1 (6 bases). The germline V gene has CDR1 LGHNA and CDR2 YSLEER. Trimming shortened V by 4 bases and J by 7 bases, and 14 bases separated the two germline ends. The CDR3 runs 15 residues. The chain's CDR3 is CASSRALGGNSPLHF. In DNA, the CDR3 is TGCGCCAGCAGCCGCGCTTTAGGGGGGAATTCACCCCTCCACTTT.

The rearrangement links TRBV9 to TRBJ1-2, with TRBD1 as a possible D gene (5 bases). CDR1 and CDR2 (germline): SGDLS, YYNGEE. There are 14 residues in the CDR3. V was shortened by 2 bases and J by 4 bases, with 12 bases between the two germline ends. This chain's CDR3 is CASSVGVGTYGYTF. In nucleotides, the CDR3 is TGTGCCAGCAGCGTTGGCGTTGGGACCTATGGCTACACCTTC. Full variable domain (missing parts from reference TRBV9 and TRBJ1-2): DSGVTQTPKHLITATGQRVTLRCSPRSGDLSVYWYQQSLDQGLQFLIQYYNGEERAKGNILERFSAQQFPDLHSELNLSSLELGDSALYFCASSVGVGTYGYTFGSGTRLTVV.

The chain uses TRBV29-1 and TRBJ1-1; D is uncertain. Germline CDR1 reads SQVTM; CDR2 reads ANQGSEA. V gave up 6 bases and J gave up 4 bases, with 15 bases separating them. The CDR3 extends over 13 amino acids. The CDR3, as DNA: TGCAGCGTGGACTGGACGGGAACCACTGAAGCTTTCTTT. Its translation: CSVDWTGTTEAFF.

The CDR3 nucleotides are TGTGCCAGTAGTACTCCTAGGGTCACCTACAATGAGCAGTTCTTC. It codes for CASSTPRVTYNEQFF. The gene calls are TRBV19 and TRBJ2-1; D unclear. V lost 4 bases, J lost 2 bases, and 12 bases lay in between. Germline lookup yields CDR1 LNHDA and CDR2 SQIVND (reference sequence). This CDR3 contains 15 residues.

This chain connects TRBV5-1 to TRBJ1-1; D ambiguous. CDR1 and CDR2 from the germline V gene are SGHRS and YFSETQ. V lost 1 base and J 0 bases, leaving 10 bases between the germline ends. The CDR3 is 15 amino acids. The CDR3 coding sequence is TGCGCCAGCAGCTTGAACGGGCTGGTGAACACTGAAGCTTTCTTT. Its protein product is CASSLNGLVNTEAFF. Combining the CDR3 with reference TRBV5-1 and TRBJ1-1 gives the whole variable domain KAGVTQTPRYLIKTRGQQVTLSCSPISGHRSVSWYQQTPGQGLQFLFEYFSETQRNKGNFPGRFSGRQFSNSRSEMNVSTLELGDSALYLCASSLNGLVNTEAFFGQGTRLTVV.

This chain links TRBV12-5 with TRBJ2-1, with 11 bases lining up with TRBD1. Germline V gene sequence: CDR1 LGHNT, CDR2 FRNRAP. This CDR3 spans 16 amino acids. V was pared by 2 bases and J by 8 bases, with 8 bases of the junction left unmatched. The CDR3 reads CASGLSGTGGWYEQFF. The DNA for the CDR3 is TGTGCTAGTGGTTTGTCCGGGACAGGGGGTTGGTATGAGCAGTTCTTC.

The chain is built from TRBV4-1 and TRBJ1-1, with D hard to call. This CDR3 region has 16 residues. The V end lost 2 bases, the J end lost 1 base, and 14 bases lay between the germline ends. Germline CDR1 MGHRA, CDR2 YSYEKL. The CDR3 bases are TGCGCCAGCAGCCAATCGAGTTGGGATCCGAACACTGAAGCTTTCTTT. Translating gives CASSQSSWDPNTEAFF.

This chain uses TRBV7-9 with TRBJ2-6, with 10 bases lining up with TRBD2. V shed 2 bases, J shed 2 bases, and the junction held 6 bases outside the gene matches. CDR3 size: 18 residues. Germline values: CDR1 SEHNR, CDR2 FQNEAQ (reference sequence). The CDR3 sequence: CASSLWRAGGPGANVLTF. The CDR3 coding sequence is TGTGCCAGCAGCTTATGGAGAGCGGGGGGGCCTGGGGCCAACGTCCTGACTTTC. Variable domain in full (rest from reference TRBV7-9 and TRBJ2-6): DTGVSQNPRHKITKRGQNVTFRCDPISEHNRLYWYRQTLGQGPEFLTYFQNEAQLEKSRLLSDRFSAERPKGSFSTLEIQRTEQGDSAMYLCASSLWRAGGPGANVLTFGAGSRLTVL.

Comments on this clone: The same CDR3 is also encoded by other DNA sequences in this sample. The V call is TRBV6-5, the J call TRBJ1-4; TRBD1 matches 7 bases. The germline gives CDR1 MNHEY, CDR2 SVGAGI. The J segment lost 4 bases and the V segment lost 6 bases, leaving 5 bases of the junction unmatched. CDR3 size: 14 residues. The CDR3 coding sequence is TGTGCCAGCAGCCCCGGGACAGTTAATGAAAAACTGTTTTTT. The encoded protein is CASSPGTVNEKLFF.

The CDR3 sequence: CASSFGMTYEQYF. The CDR3 DNA sequence: TGTGCCAGCAGCTTTGGGATGACCTACGAGCAGTACTTC. V usage is TRBV5-8 and J usage is TRBJ2-7; no definite D call. With 2 bases removed from V and 2 bases from J, the gap between germline ends came to 8 bases. This CDR3 has 13 amino acids. Germline V gives CDR1 SGHTS, CDR2 YDEGEE.